This entry features one TCR beta chain sequence. What it recognizes is unknown. The sample is drawn from a study of T cells in localized non-small cell lung cancer. General observations from the study: Among the tissues sampled, uninvolved adjacent lung had the highest T cell clonality, above tumor. When the top 100 tumor clones were examined, a median approximately 60 of them also appeared in the adjacent lung, which was paired and uninvolved.

The method was immunoSEQ multiplex PCR; TCRdb's version includes in-frame clones alone and lacks a portion of them. Of fewer than 25,000 clones listed, 85% to 90% were seen once; the top ten hold 1.1%. The CDR3 consists of 14 residues. V lost 1 base, J lost 2 bases, and 10 bases lay in between. The V gene's germline CDR1 is SGHKS and CDR2 YYEKEE (reference sequence). Sequenced here: peripheral blood, sampled before any cancer treatment. The receptor was isolated from a woman aged 40 to 75 with stage I lung adenocarcinoma. V usage is TRBV5-5 and J usage is TRBJ2-7; D unclear. The CDR3 DNA follows: TGTGCCAGCAGCTTGCTGTGGCAGACCTACGAGCAGTACTTC. It specifies CASSLLWQTYEQYF.